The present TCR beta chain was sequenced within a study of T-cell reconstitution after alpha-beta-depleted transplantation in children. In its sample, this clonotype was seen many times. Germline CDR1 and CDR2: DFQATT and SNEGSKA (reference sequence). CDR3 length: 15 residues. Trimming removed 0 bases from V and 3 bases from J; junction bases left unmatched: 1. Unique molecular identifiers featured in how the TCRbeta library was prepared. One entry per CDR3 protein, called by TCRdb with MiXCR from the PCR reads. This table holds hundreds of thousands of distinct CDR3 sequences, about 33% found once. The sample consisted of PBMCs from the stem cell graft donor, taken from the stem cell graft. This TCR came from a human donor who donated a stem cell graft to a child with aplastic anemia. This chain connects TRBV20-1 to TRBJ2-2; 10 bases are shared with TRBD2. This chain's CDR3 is CSARDTSGDTGELFF. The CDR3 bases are TGCAGTGCTAGAGATACTAGCGGGGACACCGGGGAGCTGTTTTTT.